This TCR beta chain was sequenced for a study of beta chain features in type 1 diabetes. The study's findings and limits: Across all four CD4+ subsets, people with type 1 diabetes showed modestly shorter TCRB CDR3s. The naive, central memory and Treg TCRB repertoires of patients appeared to be more similar to one another than those of healthy donors.

About this clone: Its antigen remains unidentified.

Staining for CD45RO/CCR7/CD25/CD127/CD95/CD27 allowed sorting of CD4+ naive, central memory, regulatory and stem cell-like memory cells. The J segment lost 3 bases and the V segment lost 0 bases, leaving 8 bases of the junction unmatched. This CDR3 is 17 amino acids long. Per germline, CDR1 ENHRY and CDR2 SYGVKD. Expressed TCRB transcripts were sequenced, since all the RNA that had been isolated was reverse transcribed. Profiling relied on immunoSEQ multiplex PCR, and the TCRdb table lists in-frame clones only, not all of them. The sample consists of some 350,000 clones, over 8.5% of them appearing once.

Input material: central memory CD4+ T cells from blood. This chain links TRBV10-3 with TRBJ2-5; 9 nucleotides agree with TRBD1. The sequence was collected from a man aged 30 to 39 with type 1 diabetes. The CDR3, as DNA: TGTGCCATCAGTGAGTCTTCGTCCGGGACAGGGAAAGAGACCCAGTACTTC. It codes for CAISESSSGTGKETQYF.